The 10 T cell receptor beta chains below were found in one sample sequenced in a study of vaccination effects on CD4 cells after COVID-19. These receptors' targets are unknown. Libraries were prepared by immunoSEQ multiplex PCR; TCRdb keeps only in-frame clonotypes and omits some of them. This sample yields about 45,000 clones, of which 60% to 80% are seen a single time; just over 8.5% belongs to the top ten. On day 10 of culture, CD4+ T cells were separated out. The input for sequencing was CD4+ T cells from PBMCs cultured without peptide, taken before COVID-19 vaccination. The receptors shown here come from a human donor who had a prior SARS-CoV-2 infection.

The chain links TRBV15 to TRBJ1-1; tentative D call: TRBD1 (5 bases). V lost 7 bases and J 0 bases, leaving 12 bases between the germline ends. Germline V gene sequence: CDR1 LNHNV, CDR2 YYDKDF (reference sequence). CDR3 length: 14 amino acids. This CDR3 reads CATTTGGVNTEAFF. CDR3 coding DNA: TGTGCCACCACCACGGGAGGGGTGAACACTGAAGCTTTCTTT.

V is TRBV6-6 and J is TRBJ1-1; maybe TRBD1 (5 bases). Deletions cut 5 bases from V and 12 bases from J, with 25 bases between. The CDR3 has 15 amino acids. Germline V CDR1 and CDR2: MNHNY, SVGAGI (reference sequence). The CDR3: CASSDYRMGEGETFF. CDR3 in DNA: TGTGCCAGCAGTGACTACAGGATGGGGGAGGGAGAAACTTTCTTT.

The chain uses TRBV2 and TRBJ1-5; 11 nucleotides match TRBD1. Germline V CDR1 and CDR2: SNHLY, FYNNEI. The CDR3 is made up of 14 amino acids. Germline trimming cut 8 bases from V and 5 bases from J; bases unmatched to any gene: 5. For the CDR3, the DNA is TGTGCCAGCGAGGACAGGGGGCATCATCAGCCCCAGCATTTT. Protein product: CASEDRGHHQPQHF.

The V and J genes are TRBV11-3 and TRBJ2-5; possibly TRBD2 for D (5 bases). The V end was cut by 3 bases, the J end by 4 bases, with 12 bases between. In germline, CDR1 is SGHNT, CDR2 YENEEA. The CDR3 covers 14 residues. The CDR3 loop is CASSFSGLSETQYF. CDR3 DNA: TGTGCCAGCAGCTTTAGTGGACTGTCAGAGACCCAGTACTTC.

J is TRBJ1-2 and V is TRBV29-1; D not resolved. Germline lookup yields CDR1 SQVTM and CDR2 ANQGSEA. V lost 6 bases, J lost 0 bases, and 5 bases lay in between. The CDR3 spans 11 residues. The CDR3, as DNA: TGCAGCGTCGTCGCTAACTATGGCTACACCTTC. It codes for CSVVANYGYTF.

The CDR3 sequence: CASSVSSSGGYNEQFF. The CDR3 nucleotides read TGTGCCAGCAGCGTATCCTCTAGCGGGGGATACAATGAGCAGTTCTTC. The V gene is TRBV9, the J gene TRBJ2-1; 10 nucleotides match TRBD2. The CDR3 is made up of 16 amino acids. Germline-derived CDR1 and CDR2 are SGDLS and YYNGEE. Unmatched junction bases numbered 5, after V lost 1 base and J lost 4 bases. The whole variable domain, remainder taken from reference TRBV9 and TRBJ2-1, is DSGVTQTPKHLITATGQRVTLRCSPRSGDLSVYWYQQSLDQGLQFLIQYYNGEERAKGNILERFSAQQFPDLHSELNLSSLELGDSALYFCASSVSSSGGYNEQFFGPGTRLTVL.

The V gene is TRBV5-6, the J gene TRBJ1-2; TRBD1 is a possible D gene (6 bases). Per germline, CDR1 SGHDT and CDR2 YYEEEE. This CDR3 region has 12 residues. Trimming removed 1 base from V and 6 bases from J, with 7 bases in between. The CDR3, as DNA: TGTGCCAGCAGCTTGTGGGGGCATGGCTACACCTTC. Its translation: CASSLWGHGYTF.

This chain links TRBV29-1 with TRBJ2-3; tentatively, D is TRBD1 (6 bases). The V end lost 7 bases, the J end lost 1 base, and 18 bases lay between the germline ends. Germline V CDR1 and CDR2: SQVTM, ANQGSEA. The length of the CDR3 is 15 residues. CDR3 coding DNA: TGCAGCGGCGGCGGAACAGGGATTCGCACAGATACGCAGTATTTT. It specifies CSGGGTGIRTDTQYF.

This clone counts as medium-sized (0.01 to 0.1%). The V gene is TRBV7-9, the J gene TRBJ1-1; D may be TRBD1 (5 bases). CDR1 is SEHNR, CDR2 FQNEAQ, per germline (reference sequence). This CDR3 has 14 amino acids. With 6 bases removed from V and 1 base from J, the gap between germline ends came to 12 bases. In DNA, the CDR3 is TGTGCCAGCAGAGCAGGACAAGCGAACACTGAAGCTTTCTTT. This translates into CASRAGQANTEAFF.

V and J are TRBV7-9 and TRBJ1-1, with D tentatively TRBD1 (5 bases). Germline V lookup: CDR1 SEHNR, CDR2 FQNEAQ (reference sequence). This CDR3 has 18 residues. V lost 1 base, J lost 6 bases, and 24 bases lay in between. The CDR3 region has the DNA TGTGCCAGCAGCTTAGATCAGCTCGGGGCGCCCCGACGGCCTGAAGCTTTCTTT. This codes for CASSLDQLGAPRRPEAFF.